This entry is about one T cell receptor beta chain. The target antigen is unknown. The gene names given are mouse names. From the germline J gene comes the end of the CDR3, since the read stops 4 residues before it. TCR sequencing used cDNA made by reverse transcription of extracted RNA. This table comes from immunoSEQ multiplex PCR, and its TCRdb copy is limited to in-frame clones, with some not included. The specimen has approximately 300,000 clones, none found just once. This sample was included in a study of CD8+ T cells in alopecia areata. Whole-study context: It was roughly 6-11-week-old female C3H/HeJ mice that received skin from approximately 6-12-month-old C3H/HeJ graft donors with spontaneous alopecia. General observations from the study: Normal-skin resident alphabeta T cells also appear among scalp sample sequences. In lesional scalp, particularly from alopecia totalis/universalis, clonality was higher than in normal scalp.

It was with CD4, CD8alpha, NKG2D, NKG2ACE and other markers that pooled cutaneous lymph node cells were sorted. Trimming took 5 bases from V and 3 from J; bases not matched to a gene: 4. The CDR3 is 15 residues long. Per germline, CDR1 NSQYPW and CDR2 LRSPGD (reference sequence). Sequences were obtained from CD4+ T cells sorted from a lymph node. This receptor was obtained from a C3H/HeJ mouse with alopecia areata. The strain's MHC haplotype is H2-k. The chain is built from TRBV1 and TRBJ2-1; 10 bases match TRBD1. Incomplete CDR3 DNA: TGCACCTGCAGTATCCGACAGGGGGCCTATGCT. Protein: CTCSIRQGAYA. The CDR3 in full is CTCSIRQGAYAEQFF.